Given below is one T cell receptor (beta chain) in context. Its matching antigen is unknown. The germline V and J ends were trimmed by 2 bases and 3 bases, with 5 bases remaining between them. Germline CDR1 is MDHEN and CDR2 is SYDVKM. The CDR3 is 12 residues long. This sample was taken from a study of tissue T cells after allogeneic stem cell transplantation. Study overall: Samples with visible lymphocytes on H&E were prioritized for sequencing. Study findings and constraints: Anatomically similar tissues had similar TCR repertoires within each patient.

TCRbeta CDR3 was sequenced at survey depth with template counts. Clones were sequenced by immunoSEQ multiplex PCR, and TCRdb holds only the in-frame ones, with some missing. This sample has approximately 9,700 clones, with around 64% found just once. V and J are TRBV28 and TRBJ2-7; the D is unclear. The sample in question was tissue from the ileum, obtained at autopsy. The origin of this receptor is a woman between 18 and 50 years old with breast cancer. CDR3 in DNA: TGTGCCAGCAGTTTAGTGGGCTACGAGCAGTACTTC. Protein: CASSLVGYEQYF.